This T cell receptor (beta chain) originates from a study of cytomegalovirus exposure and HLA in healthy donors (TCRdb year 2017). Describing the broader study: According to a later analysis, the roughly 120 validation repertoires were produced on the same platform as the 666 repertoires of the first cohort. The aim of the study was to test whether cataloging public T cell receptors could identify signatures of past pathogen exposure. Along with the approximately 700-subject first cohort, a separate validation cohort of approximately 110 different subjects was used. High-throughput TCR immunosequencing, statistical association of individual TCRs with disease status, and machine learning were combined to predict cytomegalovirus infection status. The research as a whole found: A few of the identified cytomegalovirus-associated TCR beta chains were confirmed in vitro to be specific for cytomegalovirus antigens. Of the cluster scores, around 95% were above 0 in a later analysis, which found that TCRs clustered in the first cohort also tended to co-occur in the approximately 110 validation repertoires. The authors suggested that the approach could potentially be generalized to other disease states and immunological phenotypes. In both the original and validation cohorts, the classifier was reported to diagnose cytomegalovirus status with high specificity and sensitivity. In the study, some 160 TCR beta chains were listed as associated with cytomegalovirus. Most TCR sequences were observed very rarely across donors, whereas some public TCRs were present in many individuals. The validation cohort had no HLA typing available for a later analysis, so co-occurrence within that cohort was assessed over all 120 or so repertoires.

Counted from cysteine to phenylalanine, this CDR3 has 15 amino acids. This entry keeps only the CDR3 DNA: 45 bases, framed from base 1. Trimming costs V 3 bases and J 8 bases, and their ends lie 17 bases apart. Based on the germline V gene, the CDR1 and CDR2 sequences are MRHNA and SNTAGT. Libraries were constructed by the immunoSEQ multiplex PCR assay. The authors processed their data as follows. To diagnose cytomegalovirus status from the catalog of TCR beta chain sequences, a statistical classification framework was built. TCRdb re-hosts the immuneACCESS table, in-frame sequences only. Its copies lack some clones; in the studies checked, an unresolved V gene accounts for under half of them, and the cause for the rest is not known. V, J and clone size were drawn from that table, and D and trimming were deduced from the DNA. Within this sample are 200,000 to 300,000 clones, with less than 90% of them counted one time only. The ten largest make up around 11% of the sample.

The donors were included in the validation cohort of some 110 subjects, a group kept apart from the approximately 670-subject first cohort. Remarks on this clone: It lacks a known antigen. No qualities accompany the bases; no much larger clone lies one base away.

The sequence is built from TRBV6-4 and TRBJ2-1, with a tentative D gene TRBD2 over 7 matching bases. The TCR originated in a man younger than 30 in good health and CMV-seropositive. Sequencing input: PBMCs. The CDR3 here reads CASSDLGGGPDEQFF. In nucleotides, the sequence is TGTGCCAGCAGTGATCTAGGGGGAGGGCCGGATGAGCAGTTCTTC.